The 14 T cell receptor beta chains given below trace back to one sample, sequenced in a study of blood T cell repertoires in COVID-19. Sequencing used immunoSEQ multiplex PCR; TCRdb keeps in-frame clones, though not all of them. This sample has about 390,000 clones, with more than 75% found just once. Material: peripheral blood. These receptors were collected from a woman aged 60-75 years with COVID-19, enrolled during active disease.

This chain links TRBV5-3 with TRBJ1-2; 7 bases map to TRBD1. TRBV5-3 is treated as an ORF (open reading frame) with a function not yet certain. Trimming removed 4 bases from V and 7 bases from J; junction bases left unmatched: 10. This CDR3 spans 14 amino acids. CDR3 in DNA: TGTGCCAGAAGCCGGCGCAGGGGGGCTTTTGGCTACACCTTC. This encodes CARSRRRGAFGYTF.

The rearrangement uses TRBV11-3 and TRBJ2-1; 10 positions match TRBD1. This CDR3 has 15 amino acids. Trimming at V came to 5 bases and at J to 2 bases, leaving 3 bases not matched to a gene. Germline V CDR1 and CDR2: SGHNT, YENEEA. The CDR3 loop reads CASSPGTGAYNEQFF. DNA for the CDR3: TGTGCCAGCAGCCCAGGGACAGGGGCCTACAATGAGCAGTTCTTC.

The J gene is TRBJ2-5, the V gene TRBV11-3, with D perhaps TRBD2 (6 bases). The CDR3 spans 13 residues. V gave up 3 bases and J gave up 4 bases, with 9 bases separating them. CDR1 and CDR2 from the germline V gene are SGHNT and YENEEA. The DNA for the CDR3 is TGTGCCAGCAGCTTCGGGGGTGGAGAGACCCAGTACTTC. Residues: CASSFGGGETQYF.

The chain links TRBV5-1 to TRBJ2-7, with TRBD1 matching over 8 bases. Germline V gene lookup returns CDR1 SGHRS and CDR2 YFSETQ. The CDR3 extends over 15 amino acids. J was trimmed by 3 bases and V by 4 bases; bases with no gene match: 9. CDR3 region: CASSIGTGDLYEQYF. The CDR3 DNA sequence: TGCGCCAGCAGCATTGGGACAGGAGATCTCTACGAGCAGTACTTC. Based on the CDR3 plus reference TRBV5-1 and TRBJ2-7, the full variable domain is KAGVTQTPRYLIKTRGQQVTLSCSPISGHRSVSWYQQTPGQGLQFLFEYFSETQRNKGNFPGRFSGRQFSNSRSEMNVSTLELGDSALYLCASSIGTGDLYEQYFGPGTRLTVT.

The CDR3 nucleotides read TGTGCCAGCAGGGATTTTCTACAGGGAGAAAATAATTCACCCCTCCACTTT. Translating it yields CASRDFLQGENNSPLHF. The chain combines TRBV3-1 (or the pseudogene TRBV3-2) with TRBJ1-6, with D perhaps matching TRBD1 (6 bases). The germline V and J ends were trimmed by 6 bases and 5 bases, with 20 bases remaining between them. This CDR3 spans 17 amino acids. From germline, CDR1 is LGHDT and CDR2 YNNKEL (reference sequence).

The chain uses TRBV5-4 and TRBJ2-3, with unresolved D. V was shortened by 4 bases and J by 1 base, with 10 bases between the two germline ends. This CDR3 spans 14 amino acids. Germline values: CDR1 SGHNT, CDR2 YYREEE (reference sequence). The CDR3 region has the DNA TGTGCCAGCAGCGGTACTGGAGGCACAGATACGCAGTATTTT. It translates to CASSGTGGTDTQYF.

The V gene is TRBV6-8, the J gene TRBJ2-2, with 10 positions matching TRBD1. Germline CDR1 and CDR2: MNHGY and SAAAGT. The CDR3 sequence is 17 residues long. V shed 7 bases, J shed 6 bases, and the junction held 14 bases outside the gene matches. The CDR3 sequence: CASNLPPRDRGSGELFF. CDR3 nucleotide sequence: TGTGCCAGCAACCTACCGCCCCGGGACAGGGGTTCCGGGGAGCTGTTTTTT.

The chain recombines TRBV6-5 with TRBJ1-4; a possible D gene is TRBD1 (5 bases). This CDR3 spans 16 amino acids. Between the trimmed V and J ends, which lost 2 bases and 10 bases, there was a span of 20 bases. Germline CDR1 and CDR2: MNHEY and SVGAGI. This CDR3 is CASSYTTPAGKGKLFF. For the CDR3, the DNA is TGTGCCAGCAGTTACACGACCCCAGCAGGGAAAGGAAAACTGTTTTTT.

CDR3 loop: CSVENPGYEQYF. In DNA form, the CDR3 reads TGCAGCGTTGAAAACCCAGGGTACGAGCAGTACTTC. J is TRBJ2-7 and V is TRBV29-1; maybe TRBD1 (5 bases). Germline lookup yields CDR1 SQVTM and CDR2 ANQGSEA. Trimming took 2 bases from V and 4 from J, leaving 9 bases between them. The CDR3 totals 12 residues.

The V gene is TRBV6-1, the J gene TRBJ1-5; 8 bases agree with TRBD1. Germline CDR1 MNHNS, CDR2 SASEGT. J gave up 9 bases and V 2 bases, and 15 bases lay outside the gene matches. The CDR3 consists of 17 residues. This CDR3 reads CASSESAGTGPGGPQHF. CDR3 nucleotide sequence: TGTGCCAGCAGTGAATCTGCCGGGACAGGTCCCGGCGGGCCCCAGCATTTT.

The chain couples TRBV10-3 to TRBJ1-5; 7 nucleotides agree with TRBD1. V shed 7 bases, J shed 4 bases, and the junction held 7 bases outside the gene matches. This CDR3 comprises 14 residues. CDR1 is ENHRY, CDR2 SYGVKD, per germline. For the CDR3, the DNA is TGTGCCATCAACCCGACAGGGATTAATCAGCCCCAGCATTTT. It specifies CAINPTGINQPQHF.

The sample holds a few counts of this clone. Other nucleotide sequences in the sample specify the same CDR3. The V and J genes are TRBV5-1 and TRBJ1-5, with a weak D call TRBD1 (5 bases). Trimming cost V 3 bases and J 6 bases, with 10 bases left between them. Germline V gives CDR1 SGHRS, CDR2 YFSETQ. The CDR3 is made up of 13 amino acids. Written as DNA, the CDR3 is TGCGCCAGCAGCTCGTCGGGGGGTCAGCCCCAGCATTTT. Translation gives CASSSSGGQPQHF.

The rearrangement links TRBV18 to TRBJ1-6, with 7 bases that match TRBD1. V was clipped by 3 bases and J by 11 bases; unmatched bases: 13. This CDR3 comprises 16 residues. Germline values: CDR1 KGHSH, CDR2 LQKENI. Written as DNA, the CDR3 is TGTGCCAGCTCACCCCGCCAGGGCCCCAGGGGGACACCCCTCCACTTT. It is translated as CASSPRQGPRGTPLHF.

The CDR3 DNA is TGTGCCAGCAGCCGACTCGAGACAGGGTACACTGAAGCTTTCTTT. This translates into CASSRLETGYTEAFF. This chain uses TRBV5-6 with TRBJ1-1; 7 nucleotides align to TRBD1. Germline-derived CDR1 and CDR2 are SGHDT and YYEEEE. This CDR3 comprises 15 residues. Trimming removed 4 bases from V and 3 bases from J; junction bases left unmatched: 9.